This entry features one T cell receptor beta chain sequence. What it recognizes is unknown. The record originates from a study of T cell responses to AZD1222 COVID-19 vaccine. Points from the study as a whole: It should be noted that donors were predominantly white British and more often female, and clonal diversity was possibly underestimated. Vaccine-associated CD4 TCRs ranged over spike, dominating at 160-218 and 743-854. Reportedly, nearly half the spike-specific TCRs target unmutated variant regions.

Produced via immunoSEQ multiplex PCR; TCRdb's table is partial and in-frame only. Of tens of thousands of clones listed, 81% are singletons. Second-dose intervals near 4 or 12 weeks were combined. Trimming stripped 0 bases from V and 3 bases from J, with 7 bases between. CDR3 length equals 14 residues. Germline V gene lookup returns CDR1 SGHRS and CDR2 YFSETQ. The TCR originated in an adult who received the AZD1222 COVID-19 vaccine. The V call is TRBV5-1, the J call TRBJ1-3; D unresolved. The material was peripheral blood, obtained 28 days after the second AZD1222 dose. CDR3 nucleotide sequence: TGCGCCAGCAGCTTGGGCAGTAATGGAAACACCATATATTTT. Translated: CASSLGSNGNTIYF.